This entry lists 29 T cell receptor beta chains sequenced from one sample in a study of blood T cell repertoires in COVID-19. Assay used: immunoSEQ multiplex PCR; TCRdb lists only in-frame clones, some missing. The sample records about 150,000 clones, 76% being singletons. The sequencing input was peripheral blood. The source of these receptors is a woman of 80 years or more with acute or convalescent COVID-19.

V and J are TRBV2 and TRBJ2-7, with TRBD1 identical over 9 bases. Germline CDR1 is SNHLY and CDR2 is FYNNEI. J lost 5 bases, V lost 9 bases, and 11 bases had no gene match. There are 14 residues in the CDR3. The CDR3 region has the DNA TGTGCCAGAGCCCTTTCACAGGGGGCGGACGAGCAGTACTTC. Translated, it gives CARALSQGADEQYF.

The chain recombines TRBV14 with TRBJ1-1; D ambiguous. CDR1 and CDR2 from the germline V gene are SGHDN and FVKESK. The V gene lost 7 bases and the J gene lost 1 base, with 10 bases spanning the gap. This CDR3 is built from 13 residues. The CDR3 region is CASTREQNTEAFF. Here the CDR3 DNA reads TGTGCCAGCACCCGGGAGCAGAACACTGAAGCTTTCTTT. Drawing the rest from reference TRBV14 and TRBJ1-1, the complete variable domain is EAGVTQFPSHSVIEKGQTVTLRCDPISGHDNLYWYRRVMGKEIKFLLHFVKESKQDESGMPNNRFLAERTGGTYSTLKVQPAELEDSGVYFCASTREQNTEAFFGQGTRLTVV.

This chain connects TRBV12-5 to TRBJ1-3, with D perhaps matching TRBD1 (5 bases). Germline V gene sequence: CDR1 LGHNT, CDR2 FRNRAP. V was trimmed by 0 bases and J by 4 bases, leaving 13 bases between them. This CDR3 contains 16 residues. The CDR3 nucleotides are TGTGCTAGTGGTTTGGTACAAACAGGTAGAGGAAACACCATATATTTT. Translating it yields CASGLVQTGRGNTIYF. The complete variable domain, with remaining parts taken from reference TRBV12-5 and TRBJ1-3, reads DARVTQTPRHKVTEMGQEVTMRCQPILGHNTVFWYRQTMMQGLELLAYFRNRAPLDDSGMPKDRFSAEMPDATLATLKIQPSEPRDSAVYFCASGLVQTGRGNTIYFGEGSWLTVV.

This rearrangement joins TRBV2 to TRBJ2-7; 9 bases align to TRBD1. The germline CDR1 and CDR2 sequences are SNHLY and FYNNEI. The junction had 8 bases not matched to a gene; V was cut back by 6 bases and J by 5 bases. This CDR3 contains 14 residues. The CDR3 spells CASRGGTGSHEQYF. In DNA form, the CDR3 reads TGTGCCAGCAGGGGAGGGACAGGGTCCCACGAGCAGTACTTC. Looking up the rest from reference TRBV2 and TRBJ2-7 gives the full variable domain: EPEVTQTPSHQVTQMGQEVILRCVPISNHLYFYWYRQILGQKVEFLVSFYNNEISEKSEIFDDQFSVERPDGSNFTLKIRSTKLEDSAMYFCASRGGTGSHEQYFGPGTRLTVT.

The V call is TRBV18, the J call TRBJ1-4; D possibly corresponds to TRBD1 (5 bases). The CDR3 loop spans 17 amino acids. Germline assignment: CDR1 KGHSH and CDR2 LQKENI. Trimming took 5 bases from V and 3 from J, leaving 19 bases between them. The CDR3, as DNA: TGTGCCAGCTCAATTAATCAGGCGGGGCAACCTAATGAAAAACTGTTTTTT. Protein: CASSINQAGQPNEKLFF.

The chain links TRBV14 to TRBJ1-2, with 10 positions matching TRBD1. V lost 4 bases and J lost 3; bases outside the gene matches: 5. Germline V gene lookup returns CDR1 SGHDN and CDR2 FVKESK. The CDR3 sequence is 15 residues long. CDR3: CASSPRTGGDYGYTF. The CDR3 DNA reads as TGTGCCAGCAGCCCTCGGACAGGGGGGGACTATGGCTACACCTTC.

V and J are TRBV7-9 and TRBJ2-1; a possible D gene is TRBD2 (5 bases). There are 15 residues in the CDR3. V was clipped by 6 bases and J by 4 bases, with 16 bases between them. The germline gives CDR1 SEHNR, CDR2 FQNEAQ (reference sequence). In DNA, the CDR3 is TGTGCCAGCAGTGAAAGCGGTGGACGGTACAATGAGCAGTTCTTC. The encoded protein is CASSESGGRYNEQFF.

This clone was seen a single time. The rearrangement joins TRBV6-6 to TRBJ2-4, with 11 bases aligning to TRBD1. The V gene's germline CDR1 is MNHNY and CDR2 SVGAGI (reference sequence). There are 15 residues in the CDR3. V dropped 2 bases and J dropped 8; count of bases not matched to a gene: 5. The CDR3 sequence is CASSYGGTGGDIQYF. The CDR3 coding sequence is TGTGCCAGCAGTTACGGTGGGACAGGGGGAGACATTCAGTACTTC.

The V call is TRBV14, the J call TRBJ1-5; 7 nucleotides line up with TRBD1. The CDR3 loop spans 15 amino acids. V gave up 6 bases and J gave up 7 bases; unmatched junction bases: 12. From germline, CDR1 is SGHDN and CDR2 FVKESK. The CDR3 nucleotides read TGTGCCAGCAGTCCCGGCACAGGGGCTGTACAGCCCCAGCATTTT. Translating gives CASSPGTGAVQPQHF.

The chain couples TRBV6-5 to TRBJ1-4; 9 nucleotides agree with TRBD1. This CDR3 is built from 15 residues. Germline V gene data show CDR1 as MNHEY and CDR2 as SVGAGI. V dropped 4 bases and J dropped 6; count of bases not matched to a gene: 6. The CDR3 DNA is TGTGCCAGCAGTTTTCCGGGACAGGGTGATGAAAAACTGTTTTTT. This gives the protein CASSFPGQGDEKLFF.

This clone was observed a single time. The genes are TRBV18 and TRBJ1-1; TRBD1 might be the D (6 bases). With 3 bases removed from V and 7 bases from J, the gap between germline ends came to 12 bases. CDR3 length equals 13 residues. Germline assignment: CDR1 KGHSH and CDR2 LQKENI. The CDR3 loop is CASSPGLDSEAFF. Here the CDR3 DNA reads TGTGCCAGCTCACCCGGTCTGGACAGTGAAGCTTTCTTT. The full variable domain, its missing parts supplied by reference TRBV18 and TRBJ1-1, is NAGVMQNPRHLVRRRGQEARLRCSPMKGHSHVYWYRQLPEEGLKFMVYLQKENIIDESGMPKERFSAEFPKEGPSILRIQQVVRGDSAAYFCASSPGLDSEAFFGQGTRLTVV.

This rearrangement joins TRBV11-2 to TRBJ1-4; D is undetermined. The CDR3 totals 15 residues. Trimming shortened V by 5 bases and J by 3 bases, and 13 bases separated the two germline ends. Germline lookup yields CDR1 SGHAT and CDR2 FQNNGV. CDR3 nucleotides: TGTGCCAGCAGCCCCTTCCACCAGGCTAATGAAAAACTGTTTTTT. Translating it yields CASSPFHQANEKLFF.

The chain couples TRBV2 to TRBJ1-4; 8 positions match TRBD1. Germline CDR1 and CDR2: SNHLY and FYNNEI. The CDR3 has 17 residues. V trimming: 0 bases; J trimming: 11 bases; junction bases outside the gene matches: 14. As DNA, the CDR3 is TGTGCCAGCAGTGAAGCGAGTAGAGGGACAGGTCTCGGTAAACTGTTTTTT. Amino acid sequence: CASSEASRGTGLGKLFF. The full variable domain, its missing parts supplied by reference TRBV2 and TRBJ1-4, is EPEVTQTPSHQVTQMGQEVILRCVPISNHLYFYWYRQILGQKVEFLVSFYNNEISEKSEIFDDQFSVERPDGSNFTLKIRSTKLEDSAMYFCASSEASRGTGLGKLFFGSGTQLSVL.

The chain has TRBV5-1 and TRBJ1-4; no definite D call. With 4 bases removed from V and 8 bases from J, the gap between germline ends came to 9 bases. Germline CDR1 is SGHRS and CDR2 is YFSETQ. This CDR3 contains 12 residues. For the CDR3, the DNA is TGCGCCAGCAGCGGGCGCTTCGAAAAACTGTTTTTT. This translates into CASSGRFEKLFF.

Points on this clone: Other nucleotide sequences from this sample produce the same CDR3. J is TRBJ1-1 and V is TRBV19; 9 bases align to TRBD1. Germline V gives CDR1 LNHDA, CDR2 SQIVND (reference sequence). The CDR3 is made up of 14 amino acids. With V trimmed by 4 bases and J by 3 bases, 3 bases remained unmatched. The CDR3 sequence is CASSTDRGDTEAFF. In nucleotides, the CDR3 is TGTGCCAGTAGTACAGACAGGGGGGACACTGAAGCTTTCTTT.

The V call is TRBV5-6, the J call TRBJ1-2; D remains ambiguous. The V end lost 6 bases, the J end lost 2 bases, and 14 bases lay between the germline ends. Germline assignment: CDR1 SGHDT and CDR2 YYEEEE. There are 14 residues in the CDR3. The CDR3 coding sequence is TGTGCCAGCACCCCGGCGAGGATCAACTATGGCTACACCTTC. It encodes CASTPARINYGYTF.

CDR3 region: CASSLEGSTTGYTF. CDR3 coding DNA: TGCGCCAGCAGCTTGGAGGGGTCAACCACTGGCTACACCTTC. The rearrangement links TRBV5-1 to TRBJ1-2; a weak D match, TRBD1 (5 bases). V was shortened by 0 bases and J by 7 bases, with 13 bases between the two germline ends. Germline CDR1 SGHRS, CDR2 YFSETQ. The CDR3 is made up of 14 amino acids. The full variable domain, in which reference TRBV5-1 and TRBJ1-2 provide the parts outside the CDR3, is KAGVTQTPRYLIKTRGQQVTLSCSPISGHRSVSWYQQTPGQGLQFLFEYFSETQRNKGNFPGRFSGRQFSNSRSEMNVSTLELGDSALYLCASSLEGSTTGYTFGSGTRLTVV.

Turning to this clone: Other DNA sequences from this sample encode an identical CDR3 as well. The chain joins TRBV19 to TRBJ1-2; D is ambiguous. CDR3 length: 12 amino acids. Germline CDR1 is LNHDA and CDR2 is SQIVND (reference sequence). V lost 5 bases and J 3 bases, leaving 7 bases between the germline ends. In DNA form, the CDR3 reads TGTGCCAGTAGTCCCCGGGACTATGGCTACACCTTC. Its protein is CASSPRDYGYTF. The complete variable domain, with remaining parts taken from reference TRBV19 and TRBJ1-2, reads DGGITQSPKYLFRKEGQNVTLSCEQNLNHDAMYWYRQDPGQGLRLIYYSQIVNDFQKGDIAEGYSVSREKKESFPLTVTSAQKNPTAFYLCASSPRDYGYTFGSGTRLTVV.

V is TRBV20-1 and J is TRBJ1-3; D call uncertain. Trimming cost V 3 bases and J 0 bases, with 9 bases left between them. CDR1 DFQATT and CDR2 SNEGSKA come from the germline V gene (reference sequence). The CDR3 length is 14 residues. CDR3 protein: CSASSGYSGNTIYF. CDR3 sequence (DNA): TGCAGTGCTAGTAGCGGATACTCTGGAAACACCATATATTTT.

This sequence joins TRBV19 and TRBJ2-3; 12 bases are a match to TRBD1. This CDR3 is built from 15 residues. Trimming cost V 5 bases and J 5 bases; bases outside gene matches: 5. The V gene's germline CDR1 is LNHDA and CDR2 SQIVND (reference sequence). The chain's CDR3 is CASSSGTGGGDTQYF. The CDR3 nucleotides read TGTGCCAGTAGTTCCGGGACAGGGGGCGGAGATACGCAGTATTTT.

The rearrangement joins TRBV19 to TRBJ1-5; D is possibly TRBD1 (6 bases). Germline CDR1 reads LNHDA; CDR2 reads SQIVND (reference sequence). This CDR3 comprises 14 residues. Trimming cost V 10 bases and J 2 bases, with 15 bases left between them. The CDR3 sequence: CATHGGAGNQPQHF. DNA for the CDR3: TGTGCCACTCACGGGGGGGCAGGCAATCAGCCCCAGCATTTT.

The chain joins TRBV3-1 (or the pseudogene TRBV3-2) to TRBJ1-4; 8 bases fit TRBD1. V was pared by 0 bases and J by 8 bases, with 11 bases of the junction left unmatched. The CDR3 consists of 17 residues. Germline loops: CDR1 LGHDT, CDR2 YNNKEL (reference sequence). The CDR3 reads CASSQDGQGAWYEKLFF. The CDR3 DNA is TGTGCCAGCAGCCAAGATGGCCAGGGGGCCTGGTACGAAAAACTGTTTTTT.

The chain employs TRBV5-5 and TRBJ1-5; 7 nucleotides match TRBD1. The length of the CDR3 is 13 residues. Germline assignment: CDR1 SGHKS and CDR2 YYEKEE (reference sequence). V lost 4 bases and J lost 5; bases outside the gene matches: 3. The CDR3 protein is CASSGDRDQPQHF. The CDR3 DNA follows: TGTGCCAGCAGCGGCGACAGGGATCAGCCCCAGCATTTT.

This clone was seen only once. This chain links TRBV2 with TRBJ2-5; 8 nucleotides line up with TRBD2. Germline CDR1 is SNHLY and CDR2 is FYNNEI. Germline trimming cut 2 bases from V and 2 bases from J; bases unmatched to any gene: 1. This CDR3 contains 14 residues. The CDR3 region has the DNA TGTGCCAGCAGTGAACGCGGGAGGCAAGAGACCCAGTACTTC. It encodes CASSERGRQETQYF.

The rearrangement links TRBV27 to TRBJ2-7, with TRBD2 matching over 7 bases. This CDR3 region has 15 residues. Losses at the gene ends were 5 bases for V and 3 bases for J; bases not matched to a gene: 10. Germline V gene data show CDR1 as MNHEY and CDR2 as SMNVEV (reference sequence). This chain's CDR3 is CASSKPSGGDYEQYF. The DNA for the CDR3 is TGTGCCAGCAGTAAACCTAGCGGCGGGGACTACGAGCAGTACTTC.

The genes are TRBV5-5 and TRBJ1-1; no reliable D call. V was trimmed by 5 bases and J by 4 bases, leaving 12 bases between them. The CDR3 length is 13 residues. The germline V gene has CDR1 SGHKS and CDR2 YYEKEE (reference sequence). CDR3 sequence (DNA): TGTGCCAGCAGTTGGGCAGCCGGCACTGAAGCTTTCTTT. This gives the protein CASSWAAGTEAFF.

J is TRBJ2-1 and V is TRBV5-5; D gene ambiguous. Germline V gene sequence: CDR1 SGHKS, CDR2 YYEKEE (reference sequence). V was clipped by 1 base and J by 5 bases, with 13 bases between them. This CDR3 is built from 15 residues. The CDR3 sequence: CASSLMAVLNNEQFF. In DNA form, the CDR3 reads TGTGCCAGCAGCTTGATGGCAGTCTTGAACAATGAGCAGTTCTTC.

The rearrangement joins TRBV20-1 to TRBJ2-7; a weak D match, TRBD1 (5 bases). CDR1 is DFQATT, CDR2 SNEGSKA, per germline (reference sequence). The ends were cut back, 6 bases at V and 3 bases at J, with 9 bases in the middle. The CDR3 covers 11 residues. The CDR3 loop reads CSAADSYEQYF. The CDR3 DNA reads TGCAGTGCCGCTGACAGCTACGAGCAGTACTTC.

This chain links TRBV29-1 with TRBJ1-1, with 7 bases matching TRBD1. The CDR3 runs to 14 residues. Germline V gives CDR1 SQVTM, CDR2 ANQGSEA. Losses at the gene ends were 7 bases for V and 4 bases for J; bases not matched to a gene: 12. Here the CDR3 reads CSAGLIQGLTEAFF. DNA of the CDR3: TGCAGCGCCGGACTAATACAGGGGCTCACTGAAGCTTTCTTT.